The entry below gives a single T cell receptor beta chain sequence along with its context. Some clones are missing from TCRdb's copy, which holds only in-frame ones; the method was immunoSEQ multiplex PCR. The sample holds around 20,000 clones, 82% seen once. These data belong to a study of blood T cell repertoires in COVID-19. The origin of this receptor is a human donor in a cohort sampled during active COVID-19. The material sequenced was peripheral blood.

The CDR3: CASSQDPGSSYEQYF. The CDR3 DNA sequence: TGTGCCAGCAGCCAAGATCCGGGTAGCTCCTACGAGCAGTACTTC. The rearrangement joins TRBV4-2 to TRBJ2-7, with no clear D. The CDR3 is 15 residues long. The germline gives CDR1 LGHNA, CDR2 YNFKEQ. V was cut by 0 bases and J by 0 bases, with 9 bases left in between.